This T cell receptor (beta chain) was observed in a study of cytomegalovirus exposure and HLA in healthy donors. In the study overall: The approximately 120 validation repertoires, a later analysis reported, used the same platform as the roughly 730 repertoires from the first cohort. Study-level findings and limits: First-cohort TCR clusters tended to co-occur in the roughly 120 validation repertoires, a later analysis found. In vitro testing confirmed a few CMV-associated chains as specific for CMV antigens.

Concerning this clone: Its target is unknown.

The V gene's germline CDR1 is SNHLY and CDR2 FYNNEI. This CDR3 is built from 17 residues. The junction had 11 bases not matched to a gene; V was cut back by 7 bases and J by 2 bases. The donors were members of the validation cohort, which comprised about 130 subjects and was separate from the first cohort of about 700 subjects. Libraries were prepared by immunoSEQ multiplex PCR; TCRdb keeps only in-frame clonotypes and omits some of them. This repertoire shows about 200,000 clones, approximately 87% found once; its top ten account for 5.5% to 6.5%. V usage is TRBV2 and J usage is TRBJ1-4; TRBD1 matches at 9 bases. The sequence was collected from a woman in her late teens or twenties in good health and CMV-seronegative. The specimen was PBMCs. CDR3 sequence reads: CASMVGTGRNTNEKLFF. The CDR3 DNA follows: TGTGCCAGCATGGTCGGGACAGGGAGGAACACTAATGAAAAACTGTTTTTT.